This T cell receptor (beta chain) was captured by sequencing in a study of post-analysis software for immune sequencing data. Study information: The courses of disease that were included comprised relapsing-remitting, secondary progressive and progressive-relapsing multiple sclerosis. The study's findings and limits: Normalized Chao1 diversity was significantly lower in multiple sclerosis patients than in controls. With F measure, samples from one preparation batch clustered together strongly. Four to six TRBV segments appeared more often in patients than in controls, and TRBV5-6, TRBV5-1 and TRBV20-1 were among these.

There are many counts of this clonotype. Its antigen is not known. Carried by the TCR beta cDNA libraries were unique molecular identifiers. A single record per CDR3 protein comes from TCRdb applying MiXCR to the PCR reads. The table records about 200,000 distinct CDR3 sequences, around 29% of them present only once. CDR1 SGHKS and CDR2 YYEKEE come from the germline V gene (reference sequence). This CDR3 has 14 amino acids. The V gene end was trimmed by 0 bases and the J gene end by 7 bases; junction bases not matched to a gene: 3. The clonotype was recovered from a girl aged 2-17 years with multiple sclerosis. This chain uses TRBV5-5 with TRBJ1-2; 10 nucleotides agree with TRBD1. The sequencing input was blood. The CDR3: CASSLEGTGVGYTF. The CDR3 DNA sequence: TGTGCCAGCAGCTTGGAGGGGACAGGGGTTGGCTACACCTTC. The complete variable domain, with remaining parts taken from reference TRBV5-5 and TRBJ1-2, reads DAGVTQSPTHLIKTRGQQVTLRCSPISGHKSVSWYQQVLGQGPQFIFQYYEKEERGRGNFPDRFSARQFPNYSSELNVNALLLGDSALYLCASSLEGTGVGYTFGSGTRLTVV.